This passage covers 8 T cell receptor beta chains from one sample sequenced in a study of blood T cells in healthy people across ages. Sample-barcoded 5' priming and a J-beta primer mix drove a second PCR of roughly 6 to 12 cycles. TCRdb re-analysed the 5' RACE reads in MiXCR, keeping a single row per CDR3 protein. The table records 450,000 to 700,000 distinct CDR3 sequences, about 26% of them present only once. Specimen: blood. These receptors all stem from a woman aged 70-85 years in good health.

In this sample, this clonotype turned up a few times. This rearrangement joins TRBV6-5 to TRBJ2-3, with TRBD2 matching 10 bases. Losses at the gene ends were 4 bases for V and 11 bases for J; bases not matched to a gene: 6. Germline V gene lookup returns CDR1 MNHEY and CDR2 SVGAGI. This CDR3 contains 13 residues. CDR3 sequence: CASSSSGGARQYF. Here the CDR3 DNA reads TGTGCCAGCAGTTCTAGCGGGGGCGCTCGGCAGTATTTT.

The V gene is TRBV20-1, the J gene TRBJ2-3, with D tentatively TRBD2 (6 bases). Trimming took 0 bases from V and 8 from J, leaving 24 bases between them. Germline V gene lookup returns CDR1 DFQATT and CDR2 SNEGSKA (reference sequence). CDR3 size: 17 residues. This chain's CDR3 is CSARDLRAGGKPPTQYF. The DNA of the CDR3 is TGCAGTGCTAGAGACCTGCGTGCTGGCGGGAAACCACCTACGCAGTATTTT.

V is TRBV5-1 and J is TRBJ2-3; the match to TRBD1 covers 8 bases. This CDR3 is built from 15 residues. V was clipped by 2 bases and J by 2 bases; unmatched bases: 4. CDR1 is SGHRS and CDR2 is YFSETQ in the germline V gene. CDR3 bases: TGCGCCAGCAGCTTTCAGGGGGCCTACACAGATACGCAGTATTTT. It encodes CASSFQGAYTDTQYF. Full variable domain (rest looked up from reference TRBV5-1 and TRBJ2-3): KAGVTQTPRYLIKTRGQQVTLSCSPISGHRSVSWYQQTPGQGLQFLFEYFSETQRNKGNFPGRFSGRQFSNSRSEMNVSTLELGDSALYLCASSFQGAYTDTQYFGPGTRLTVL.

This clonotype has only a few counts. A read error may be the cause here, since a much bigger clone is one base away. Because it lacks the conserved phenylalanine or tryptophan at the end, this CDR3 is likely a read error. CDR3 nucleotide sequence: TGTGCCAGCAGCAGCGGTCGGAGCTATGGCTACACCCTC. As protein: CASSSGRSYGYTL. The chain recombines TRBV7-2 with TRBJ1-2; D gene ambiguous. This CDR3 is built from 13 residues. The germline V and J ends were trimmed by 5 bases and 4 bases, with 11 bases remaining between them. Germline V lookup: CDR1 SGHTA, CDR2 FQGNSA.

The chain recombines TRBV19 with TRBJ1-1, with 7 bases lining up with TRBD1. This CDR3 has 17 residues. The V and J ends lost 5 bases and 3 bases, in that order; junction bases with no gene match: 15. CDR1 LNHDA and CDR2 SQIVND come from the germline V gene (reference sequence). CDR3 DNA: TGTGCCAGTAGTCCCCATGGACGACAGGGTGTCGACACTGAAGCTTTCTTT. As protein: CASSPHGRQGVDTEAFF. Full variable domain (remainder filled in from reference TRBV19 and TRBJ1-1): DGGITQSPKYLFRKEGQNVTLSCEQNLNHDAMYWYRQDPGQGLRLIYYSQIVNDFQKGDIAEGYSVSREKKESFPLTVTSAQKNPTAFYLCASSPHGRQGVDTEAFFGQGTRLTVV.

The chain has TRBV29-1 and TRBJ1-1; 7 nucleotides align to TRBD1. Germline CDR1 and CDR2: SQVTM and ANQGSEA. The length of the CDR3 is 13 residues. V lost 8 bases to trimming and J lost 1 base; unmatched junction nucleotides: 7. CDR3 nucleotide sequence: TGCAGCCCCGGGACAGTACCGAACACTGAAGCTTTCTTT. It codes for CSPGTVPNTEAFF.

The chain carries TRBV7-2 and TRBJ2-5, with D unclear. Germline V gene lookup returns CDR1 SGHTA and CDR2 FQGNSA. V was shortened by 1 base and J by 10 bases, with 10 bases between the two germline ends. The CDR3 covers 12 residues. The CDR3 DNA sequence: TGTGCCAGCAGCTTAGAGTCCGTGATCCAGTACTTC. Residues: CASSLESVIQYF. Drawing the rest from reference TRBV7-2 and TRBJ2-5, the complete variable domain is GAGVSQSPSNKVTEKGKDVELRCDPISGHTALYWYRQSLGQGLEFLIYFQGNSAPDKSGLPSDRFSAERTGGSVSTLTIQRTQQEDSAVYLCASSLESVIQYFGPGTRLLVL.

This clonotype was seen at least ten times. The gene calls are TRBV11-2 and TRBJ1-1; TRBD1 is a possible D gene (6 bases). The CDR3 is made up of 16 amino acids. V lost 6 bases and J 3 bases, leaving 20 bases between the germline ends. Germline loops: CDR1 SGHAT, CDR2 FQNNGV. CDR3 DNA sequence: TGTGCCAGCAGGATCTCAATAGGGACAAGCGACACTGAAGCTTTCTTT. This encodes CASRISIGTSDTEAFF.